The 18 T cell receptor beta chains below were found in one sample sequenced in a study of read filtering for tumor transcriptome and immune sequencing. The library was built from roughly 400 ng RNA with molecular barcoded adaptors for alpha/delta and beta/gamma chains. TCRdb fed the reads into MiXCR, producing one record per CDR3 protein. The sample shows 30,000 to 40,000 distinct CDR3 sequences, 12% of them seen only once. Material for sequencing was a population of CD138-negative cells sorted from bone marrow. Every receptor here comes from a donor aged 40 or older with multiple myeloma.

This clonotype was observed at least ten times. The chain employs TRBV25-1 and TRBJ2-3; 7 bases agree with TRBD1. CDR1 MGHDK and CDR2 SYGVNS come from the germline V gene. This CDR3 has 14 amino acids. The ends lost 3 bases at V and 2 bases at J; junction bases unmatched: 2. The CDR3 DNA follows: TGTGCCAGCAGTGAGGGACAGATCACAGATACGCAGTATTTT. Protein product: CASSEGQITDTQYF.

This clonotype was detected many times. In nucleotides, the CDR3 is TGTGCCAGCAGCTTATCTTCCAGCAACAATGAGCAGTTCTTC. Amino acids: CASSLSSSNNEQFF. The chain uses TRBV5-6 and TRBJ2-1; D gene ambiguous. CDR1 is SGHDT, CDR2 YYEEEE, per germline. The CDR3 runs to 14 residues. V lost 2 bases, J lost 5 bases, and 11 bases lay in between.

This clonotype was counted at least ten times. The chain employs TRBV20-1 and TRBJ2-4, with D tentatively TRBD1 (5 bases). Germline V gene data show CDR1 as DFQATT and CDR2 as SNEGSKA (reference sequence). This CDR3 spans 13 amino acids. This CDR3 reads CGGLTEYKNIQYF. As DNA, the CDR3 is TGCGGTGGCCTGACAGAGTACAAAAACATTCAGTACTTC.

This clonotype was seen ten or more times. J is TRBJ2-1 and V is TRBV20-1; D possibly uses TRBD1 or TRBD2 (5 bases each). V gave up 6 bases and J gave up 3 bases, with 12 bases separating them. This CDR3 has 13 residues. CDR1 and CDR2 from the germline V gene are DFQATT and SNEGSKA (reference sequence). CDR3 sequence (DNA): TGCAGTGCCGCCGGGACGGACTACAATGAGCAGTTCTTC. It is translated as CSAAGTDYNEQFF.

This clonotype came up many times. In nucleotides, the CDR3 is TGTGCCAGCAGTTTGGCCCAGGGGGCCAATCAGCCCCAGCATTTT. Amino acid sequence: CASSLAQGANQPQHF. This sequence joins TRBV28 and TRBJ1-5; TRBD1 matches 8 bases. Germline values: CDR1 MDHEN, CDR2 SYDVKM. CDR3 length equals 15 residues. The J segment lost 3 bases and the V segment lost 3 bases, leaving 4 bases of the junction unmatched. Combining the CDR3 with reference TRBV28 and TRBJ1-5 gives the whole variable domain DVKVTQSSRYLVKRTGEKVFLECVQDMDHENMFWYRQDPGLGLRLIYFSYDVKMKEKGDIPEGYSVSREKKERFSLILESASTNQTSMYLCASSLAQGANQPQHFGDGTRLSIL.

Note on this clonotype: It may be a read error: a sequence one base away is much more abundant. V usage is TRBV27 and J usage is TRBJ2-2, with D maybe TRBD2 (5 bases). The CDR3 loop spans 15 amino acids. Germline CDR1 is MNHEY and CDR2 is SMNVEV (reference sequence). The CDR3 loop reads CASSLRRKNTGELSF. In DNA form, the CDR3 reads TGTGCCAGCAGTTTGCGACGGAAGAACACCGGGGAGCTGTCTTTT.

This clonotype appeared many times. The chain is built from TRBV7-9 and TRBJ2-2; 11 bases match TRBD2. Losses at the gene ends were 5 bases for V and 3 bases for J; bases not matched to a gene: 11. CDR3 length: 18 residues. Germline CDR1 reads SEHNR; CDR2 reads FQNEAQ (reference sequence). The CDR3 nucleotides read TGTGCCAGCAGCACTAGTGGTGTACTAGCGGGAGACACCGGGGAGCTGTTTTTT. Its protein is CASSTSGVLAGDTGELFF.

V and J are TRBV27 and TRBJ2-3, with D unresolved. CDR1 MNHEY and CDR2 SMNVEV come from the germline V gene (reference sequence). Deletions cut 1 base from V and 2 bases from J, with 7 bases between. The CDR3 is made up of 14 amino acids. CDR3 protein: CASSLLASTDTQYF. DNA of the CDR3: TGTGCCAGCAGTTTATTGGCTTCCACAGATACGCAGTATTTT.

This clonotype was counted ten times or more. The CDR3 DNA reads as TGCGCCAGCAGCCCGACAGGGGCAGGGTGGAATGAGCAGTTCTTC. Its protein product is CASSPTGAGWNEQFF. The rearrangement links TRBV5-1 to TRBJ2-1; TRBD1 aligns across 8 bases. There are 15 residues in the CDR3. Germline assignment: CDR1 SGHRS and CDR2 YFSETQ. Trimming took 4 bases from V and 7 from J; bases not matched to a gene: 10.

This clonotype was detected ten times or more. The chain couples TRBV11-2 to TRBJ1-1; D call uncertain. The CDR3 runs to 13 residues. V was trimmed by 2 bases and J by 1 base, leaving 5 bases between them. Germline V gene sequence: CDR1 SGHAT, CDR2 FQNNGV. CDR3 residues: CASSLKRNTEAFF. DNA for the CDR3: TGTGCCAGCAGCTTAAAGAGGAACACTGAAGCTTTCTTT.

The chain links TRBV7-2 to TRBJ2-5; D is perhaps TRBD2 (6 bases). Per germline, CDR1 SGHTA and CDR2 FQGNSA. The length of the CDR3 is 15 residues. Trimming shortened V by 6 bases and J by 1 base, and 15 bases separated the two germline ends. The DNA of the CDR3 is TGTGCCAGCAGACCTAGGCGGGGTGTCCAAGAGACCCAGTACTTC. Translation: CASRPRRGVQETQYF. Looking up the rest from reference TRBV7-2 and TRBJ2-5 gives the full variable domain: GAGVSQSPSNKVTEKGKDVELRCDPISGHTALYWYRQSLGQGLEFLIYFQGNSAPDKSGLPSDRFSAERTGGSVSTLTIQRTQQEDSAVYLCASRPRRGVQETQYFGPGTRLLVL.

This clonotype showed up many times. Here the CDR3 DNA reads TGTGCCAGCAGTGACGGTCGGGGGGGCCAAGAGACCCAGTACTTC. Translating it yields CASSDGRGGQETQYF. V usage is TRBV2 and J usage is TRBJ2-5; 8 nucleotides line up with TRBD2. This CDR3 has 15 amino acids. CDR1 is SNHLY, CDR2 FYNNEI, per germline. The trim removed 3 bases at V and 1 base at J, leaving 4 bases unmatched.

This clonotype was counted at least ten times. This chain joins TRBV29-1 and TRBJ2-5; tentative D call: TRBD2 (7 bases). The germline V gene encodes CDR1 SQVTM and CDR2 ANQGSEA. V lost 5 bases to trimming and J lost 5 bases, with 18 bases between them. CDR3 length: 14 residues. CDR3 DNA: TGCAGCGTTTTGGGAGGGGGATTAGGCGAGACCCAGTACTTC. As protein: CSVLGGGLGETQYF.

This clonotype was found many times. The gene calls are TRBV9 and TRBJ1-6, with D uncertain. There are 12 residues in the CDR3. The germline V gene has CDR1 SGDLS and CDR2 YYNGEE. Trimming removed 3 bases at V and 7 bases at J, with 5 bases between. CDR3 region: CASSGANSPLHF. The CDR3 nucleotides are TGTGCCAGCAGCGGGGCAAATTCACCCCTCCACTTT.

The chain employs TRBV2 and TRBJ1-5; D gene unclear. V lost 3 bases and J lost 12, with 9 bases in between. Germline assignment: CDR1 SNHLY and CDR2 FYNNEI. CDR3 length: 11 residues. The CDR3 region is CASSDYGDQHF. The CDR3, as DNA: TGTGCCAGCAGTGATTACGGGGACCAGCATTTT.

This clonotype was observed many times. The chain couples TRBV20-1 to TRBJ1-5; D is ambiguous. Looked up from germline, CDR1 is DFQATT and CDR2 is SNEGSKA (reference sequence). CDR3 length: 14 residues. V lost 0 bases to trimming and J lost 3 bases, with 9 bases between them. CDR3 nucleotide sequence: TGCAGTGCTAGAGATAAAGGCCTCAATCAGCCCCAGCATTTT. Translation: CSARDKGLNQPQHF.

This clonotype was picked up a small number of times. This may be a read error: a much more frequent sequence differs by one nucleotide. The J gene is TRBJ1-1, the V gene TRBV12-3 or TRBV12-4; D is unresolved. The V gene lost 6 bases and the J gene lost 3 bases, with 8 bases spanning the gap. The CDR3 contains 12 residues. The chain's CDR3 is CASSSIDTEAFF. Written as DNA, the CDR3 is TGTGCCAGCAGCTCCATAGACACTGAAGCTTTCTTT.

In regard to this clonotype: This may arise from a read error, as a much more abundant clone is one base away. This chain connects TRBV28 to TRBJ2-3; D remains ambiguous. The CDR3 covers 13 residues. CDR1 and CDR2 (germline): MDHEN, SYDVKM. This chain's CDR3 is CACSHYSRDTQYF. The CDR3 nucleotides are TGTGCCTGCAGCCACTACTCACGAGATACGCAGTATTTT.